A selection of T cell receptor beta chains follows, all from one sample in a study of cytomegalovirus exposure and HLA in healthy donors. Sequencing was performed with immunoSEQ multiplex PCR; in TCRdb, only in-frame clones are kept and a portion is missing. Here the sample spans about 110,000 clones, roughly 70% being singletons. The material sequenced was PBMCs. These TCRs come from a woman in her forties in good health and CMV-seropositive. CDR3s include the opening cysteine and the closing phenylalanine or tryptophan. The order of the fields is D gene, clone size, V gene, CDR3 length, J gene, CDR3 protein, CDR3 DNA. A D gene is named only where the DNA matches it firmly. Clone size is shown for a subset of rows, as once, few, many or a class of expanded clone.

NA	NA	TRBV12-5	14	TRBJ2-1	CASGQDSVYNEQFF	TGTGCTAGTGGCCAGGACAGTGTTTACAATGAGCAGTTCTTC
TRBD1	NA	TRBV7-2	15	TRBJ1-6	CASSLSGTGSSPLHF	TGTGCCAGCAGCTTATCCGGGACAGGGAGTTCACCCCTCCACTTT
TRBD2	NA	TRBV7-3	16	TRBJ2-3	CASSPLGLAGSDTQYF	TGTGCCAGCAGCCCGTTGGGACTAGCGGGGAGTGATACGCAGTATTTT
NA	few	TRBV30	13	TRBJ1-1	CAWSRHMNTEAFF	TGTGCCTGGAGCCGACATATGAACACTGAAGCTTTCTTT
NA	NA	TRBV13	18	TRBJ1-4	CASSLLPDWRAKGEKLFF	TGTGCCAGCAGCTTATTACCCGATTGGCGGGCTAAAGGGGAAAAACTGTTTTTT
TRBD1	NA	TRBV7-3	13	TRBJ2-5	CASSLGDSKTQYF	TGTGCCAGCAGCTTAGGGGACAGTAAGACCCAGTACTTC
NA	NA	TRBV5-1	14	TRBJ1-4	CASSSRGGGEKLFF	TGCGCCAGCAGCTCCCGCGGCGGGGGTGAAAAACTGTTTTTT
TRBD1	NA	TRBV6-5	15	TRBJ1-6	CASSYLGDRNSPLHF	TGTGCCAGCAGTTACTTGGGGGACAGGAATTCACCCCTCCACTTT
NA	NA	TRBV5-1	18	TRBJ2-3	CASSLGSSANRGTDTQYF	TGCGCCAGCAGCTTGGGGTCTAGCGCTAACAGAGGCACAGATACGCAGTATTTT
NA	NA	TRBV5-1	14	TRBJ1-4	CASSFGQPSEKLFF	TGCGCCAGCAGCTTTGGACAGCCGTCGGAAAAACTGTTTTTT
NA	NA	TRBV27	18	TRBJ1-6	CASSFGVGLGSYNSPLHF	TGTGCCAGCAGTTTTGGGGTGGGGCTGGGCTCCTATAATTCACCCCTCCACTTT
TRBD1	NA	TRBV5-1	13	TRBJ1-2	CASSLTGPYGYTF	TGCGCCAGCAGCCTGACAGGGCCCTATGGCTACACCTTC
TRBD1	few	TRBV5-1	17	TRBJ2-3	CASSSSRGQSGTDTQYF	TGCGCCAGCAGCTCGAGCAGGGGGCAATCTGGCACAGATACGCAGTATTTT
TRBD1	NA	TRBV5-6	15	TRBJ1-5	CASSLKDRVNQPQHF	TGTGCCAGCAGCCTGAAGGACAGGGTAAATCAGCCCCAGCATTTT
NA	NA	TRBV14	13	TRBJ2-5	CASSQGLGETQYF	TGTGCCAGCAGCCAGGGACTGGGGGAGACCCAGTACTTC
TRBD1	NA	TRBV5-5	15	TRBJ1-1	CASSLEGQGATEAFF	TGTGCCAGCAGCTTGGAAGGACAGGGGGCTACTGAAGCTTTCTTT
NA	NA	TRBV15	13	TRBJ2-5	CATSSEGPQTQYF	TGTGCCACCAGCAGCGAGGGTCCTCAGACCCAGTACTTC
NA	NA	TRBV19	16	TRBJ2-2	CASRSDSDKNTGELFF	TGTGCCAGTAGGTCGGACAGCGACAAGAACACCGGGGAGCTGTTTTTT
NA	NA	TRBV15	14	TRBJ1-1	CATSRVGRDTEAFF	TGTGCCACCAGCAGAGTTGGGCGCGATACTGAAGCTTTCTTT
TRBD1	NA	TRBV11-3	15	TRBJ1-1	CASSPGQGRLTEAFF	TGTGCCAGCAGCCCCGGACAGGGCAGGCTCACTGAAGCTTTCTTT
TRBD2	once	TRBV5-1	17	TRBJ2-1	CASSLGVAGARYNEQFF	TGCGCCAGCAGCTTGGGGGTAGCGGGGGCAAGGTACAATGAGCAGTTCTTC
TRBD1	NA	TRBV10-3	12	TRBJ1-1	CAIRDRSLEAFF	TGTGCCATCAGGGACAGGTCTTTGGAAGCTTTCTTT
TRBD1	NA	TRBV19	16	TRBJ1-1	CASSGTGYIMNTEAFF	TGTGCCAGTTCCGGGACAGGATACATTATGAACACTGAAGCTTTCTTT
TRBD2	NA	TRBV4-3	15	TRBJ2-5	CASSQDSGGPETQYF	TGCGCCAGCAGCCAAGATTCGGGGGGGCCCGAGACCCAGTACTTC
NA	NA	TRBV6-1	13	TRBJ2-2	CASSTPYTGELFF	TGTGCCAGCAGTACACCGTACACCGGGGAGCTGTTTTTT
NA	NA	TRBV6-5	15	TRBJ1-2	CASSYVRGFGYGYTF	TGTGCCAGCAGTTACGTCCGGGGGTTCGGCTATGGCTACACCTTC
NA	NA	TRBV7-2	12	TRBJ1-1	CATNKGGTEAFF	TGTGCCACTAATAAGGGCGGGACTGAAGCTTTCTTT